The 26 T cell receptor beta chains reported below all come from one sample, sequenced in a study of blood T cell repertoires in COVID-19. Sequenced by immunoSEQ multiplex PCR; TCRdb stores in-frame clones only, minus some. The sample has more than 200,000 clones; over 70% are singletons. The material sequenced was peripheral blood. Receptor source: a woman at least 80 years old with acute or convalescent COVID-19.

This clone was observed a few times. The chain is built from TRBV5-1 and TRBJ1-6, with a weak D call TRBD1 (5 bases). V was pared by 2 bases and J by 9 bases, with 12 bases between. Germline V gene sequence: CDR1 SGHRS, CDR2 YFSETQ. The CDR3 is made up of 14 amino acids. CDR3 in amino acids: CASSFSDISSPLHF. The CDR3 nucleotides are TGCGCCAGCAGCTTTTCGGACATATCTTCACCCCTCCACTTT.

The V and J genes are TRBV11-2 and TRBJ2-1; tentatively, D is TRBD2 (6 bases). The CDR3 runs to 16 residues. V was clipped by 4 bases and J by 3 bases, with 16 bases between them. CDR1 is SGHAT, CDR2 FQNNGV, per germline. CDR3 bases: TGTGCCAGCAGCTCGAGGACGGGAGACGGCTACAATGAGCAGTTCTTC. Translated, it gives CASSSRTGDGYNEQFF.

The V call is TRBV6-5, the J call TRBJ2-1, with 10 bases aligning to TRBD1. Germline CDR1 MNHEY, CDR2 SVGAGI. J gave up 3 bases and V 6 bases, and 5 bases lay outside the gene matches. CDR3 length: 15 residues. CDR3 protein: CASSLRDRGYNEQFF. The CDR3 DNA reads TGTGCCAGCAGCCTCCGGGACAGGGGCTACAATGAGCAGTTCTTC.

This chain uses TRBV23-1 with TRBJ2-3; maybe TRBD1 (6 bases). TRBV23-1 is an open reading frame, and its role is uncertain. The CDR3 spans 16 residues. V was cut by 1 base and J by 4 bases, with 15 bases left in between. The CDR3: CASSQYNRALADTQYF. The CDR3 DNA is TGCGCCAGCAGTCAATATAACAGGGCCTTGGCAGATACGCAGTATTTT.

This clone was recorded only once. The chain joins TRBV19 to TRBJ2-7; 7 bases are shared with TRBD1. The CDR3 loop spans 16 amino acids. J lost 2 bases, V lost 6 bases, and 13 bases had no gene match. Looked up from germline, CDR1 is LNHDA and CDR2 is SQIVND (reference sequence). CDR3 loop: CASRKQGIGMTYEQYF. The CDR3 DNA follows: TGTGCCAGTAGAAAACAGGGGATCGGAATGACCTACGAGCAGTACTTC. The complete variable domain, with remaining parts taken from reference TRBV19 and TRBJ2-7, reads DGGITQSPKYLFRKEGQNVTLSCEQNLNHDAMYWYRQDPGQGLRLIYYSQIVNDFQKGDIAEGYSVSREKKESFPLTVTSAQKNPTAFYLCASRKQGIGMTYEQYFGPGTRLTVT.

The genes are TRBV4-1 and TRBJ1-1; 7 nucleotides agree with TRBD1. J gave up 0 bases and V 0 bases, and 10 bases lay outside the gene matches. The germline V gene has CDR1 MGHRA and CDR2 YSYEKL. There are 18 residues in the CDR3. CDR3 sequence reads: CASSQDNIDRAMNTEAFF. The CDR3, as DNA: TGCGCCAGCAGCCAAGATAACATAGACAGGGCCATGAACACTGAAGCTTTCTTT.

This CDR3 reads CASSTRTGGTGELFF. The CDR3, as DNA: TGTGCCAGCAGCACACGGACAGGGGGCACCGGGGAGCTGTTTTTT. The rearrangement links TRBV3-1 (or the pseudogene TRBV3-2) to TRBJ2-2; 10 nucleotides match TRBD1. J gave up 4 bases and V 5 bases, and 4 bases lay outside the gene matches. The germline V gene encodes CDR1 LGHDT and CDR2 YNNKEL (reference sequence). There are 15 residues in the CDR3.

The chain employs TRBV6-5 and TRBJ2-5; TRBD2 aligns across 7 bases. This CDR3 comprises 13 residues. V lost 2 bases, J lost 9 bases, and 6 bases stayed unmatched. Germline V gene data show CDR1 as MNHEY and CDR2 as SVGAGI. The CDR3 loop is CASSYKRGGAQYF. CDR3 coding DNA: TGTGCCAGCAGTTACAAGCGGGGAGGGGCCCAGTACTTC.

The chain recombines TRBV5-4 with TRBJ2-1, with 10 bases aligning to TRBD2. The V gene end was trimmed by 4 bases and the J gene end by 6 bases; junction bases not matched to a gene: 7. This CDR3 is 15 amino acids long. CDR1 is SGHNT, CDR2 YYREEE, per germline (reference sequence). CDR3 amino acids: CASSGTGTSVNEQFF. For the CDR3, the DNA is TGTGCCAGCAGCGGTACCGGGACTAGCGTCAATGAGCAGTTCTTC.

This chain links TRBV28 with TRBJ1-2; weak D call: TRBD1 (6 bases). Trimming stripped 5 bases from V and 0 bases from J, with 16 bases between. Germline V gene sequence: CDR1 MDHEN, CDR2 SYDVKM. The CDR3 covers 16 residues. The CDR3, as DNA: TGTGCCAGCAGTGTACTAGGGACAACAGCTAACTATGGCTACACCTTC. Amino acids: CASSVLGTTANYGYTF.

V gene TRBV6-6 combines with J gene TRBJ2-2, with a possible D match to TRBD2 (6 bases). The V end was cut by 8 bases, the J end by 1 base, with 14 bases between. The CDR3 loop spans 15 amino acids. Germline assignment: CDR1 MNHNY and CDR2 SVGAGI (reference sequence). The CDR3 DNA sequence: TGTGCCAGCGCCAGGGACTCCATGAACACCGGGGAGCTGTTTTTT. It is translated as CASARDSMNTGELFF.

In its sample, this clone was seen once. The rearrangement joins TRBV4-2 to TRBJ1-6; no reliable D call. The V gene's germline CDR1 is LGHNA and CDR2 YNFKEQ. V lost 7 bases and J lost 0, with 22 bases in between. The CDR3 consists of 19 residues. Here the CDR3 DNA reads TGTGCCAGCAACCTCAAGCAGGCCTTTTCGAACTCCTATAATTCACCCCTCCACTTT. Residues: CASNLKQAFSNSYNSPLHF.

This clone was seen only a few times. CDR3 amino acids: CASSLISGGAGTYEQYF. The CDR3 DNA sequence: TGTGCCAGCAGCTTAATCAGCGGGGGGGCCGGAACCTACGAGCAGTACTTC. The rearrangement links TRBV7-8 to TRBJ2-7; 10 bases agree with TRBD2. V was clipped by 2 bases and J by 2 bases; unmatched bases: 9. CDR3 length equals 17 residues. Per germline, CDR1 SGHVS and CDR2 FQNEAQ.

The chain has TRBV5-8 and TRBJ1-5; tentatively, D is TRBD1 (6 bases). V was clipped by 0 bases and J by 0 bases, with 7 bases between them. The CDR3 loop spans 15 amino acids. Germline V gene sequence: CDR1 SGHTS, CDR2 YDEGEE. CDR3 amino acids: CASSLAGDSNQPQHF. CDR3 in DNA: TGTGCCAGCAGCTTGGCAGGGGATAGCAATCAGCCCCAGCATTTT.

The V gene is TRBV5-4, the J gene TRBJ2-5; 7 bases map to TRBD2. The germline V gene has CDR1 SGHNT and CDR2 YYREEE (reference sequence). The J segment lost 5 bases and the V segment lost 4 bases, leaving 11 bases of the junction unmatched. The CDR3 sequence is 15 residues long. CDR3 sequence: CASSRIDSGGETQYF. The CDR3 DNA is TGTGCCAGCAGCCGTATAGATTCGGGAGGCGAGACCCAGTACTTC. Supplemented by reference TRBV5-4 and TRBJ2-5, the full variable domain reads ETGVTQSPTHLIKTRGQQVTLRCSSQSGHNTVSWYQQALGQGPQFIFQYYREEENGRGNFPPRFSGLQFPNYSSELNVNALELDDSALYLCASSRIDSGGETQYFGPGTRLLVL.

The rearrangement joins TRBV5-1 to TRBJ2-1; D may be TRBD2 (6 bases). The V and J ends lost 4 bases and 4 bases respectively, with 21 bases between them. CDR1 is SGHRS, CDR2 YFSETQ, per germline. This CDR3 has 17 residues. The CDR3 DNA is TGCGCCAGCAGCACTGGGGCTTCGGGAGTAACTTACAATGAGCAGTTCTTC. Its translation: CASSTGASGVTYNEQFF.

The rearrangement joins TRBV18 to TRBJ2-2; a possible D gene is TRBD1 (6 bases). The ends were cut back, 4 bases at V and 5 bases at J, with 14 bases in the middle. Germline V gene data show CDR1 as KGHSH and CDR2 as LQKENI. The CDR3 has 15 amino acids. As DNA, the CDR3 is TGTGCCAGCTCACTAGGACAGACTACTACCGGGGAGCTGTTTTTT. Protein sequence: CASSLGQTTTGELFF.

This rearrangement joins TRBV7-2 to TRBJ2-1; the match to TRBD2 covers 9 bases. Germline CDR1 SGHTA, CDR2 FQGNSA. This CDR3 has 16 residues. Trimming at V came to 2 bases and at J to 5 bases, leaving 7 bases not matched to a gene. CDR3 sequence: CASSLMRGRANNEQFF. DNA for the CDR3: TGTGCCAGCAGCTTAATGCGCGGGAGGGCAAACAATGAGCAGTTCTTC.

This chain links TRBV9 with TRBJ1-1, with 7 nucleotides matching TRBD1. V was clipped by 0 bases and J by 2 bases; unmatched bases: 7. CDR1 and CDR2 (germline): SGDLS, YYNGEE. CDR3 length equals 16 residues. This chain's CDR3 is CASSVATGVHNTEAFF. Here the CDR3 DNA reads TGTGCCAGCAGCGTAGCTACAGGGGTCCACAACACTGAAGCTTTCTTT.

V is TRBV6-4 and J is TRBJ2-6; unclear D gene. Deletions cut 0 bases from V and 0 bases from J, with 9 bases between. CDR3 size: 17 residues. Germline V gives CDR1 MRHNA, CDR2 SNTAGT. CDR3 nucleotides: TGTGCCAGCAGTGACTCGGCTCGCAGCTCTGGGGCCAACGTCCTGACTTTC. It yields the protein CASSDSARSSGANVLTF.

The rearrangement links TRBV29-1 to TRBJ1-1; tentatively, D is TRBD1 (6 bases). Trimming stripped 2 bases from V and 10 bases from J, with 26 bases between. The CDR3 covers 16 residues. CDR1 is SQVTM, CDR2 ANQGSEA, per germline. The CDR3 DNA is TGCAGCGTTGAAACTCGGCGGGGGGCCCAGGGACTCCGAGCTTTCTTT. Amino acids: CSVETRRGAQGLRAFF.

The rearrangement uses TRBV14 and TRBJ2-7; D may be TRBD1 (6 bases). The CDR3 length is 14 residues. V was shortened by 4 bases and J by 4 bases, with 14 bases between the two germline ends. Germline CDR1 is SGHDN and CDR2 is FVKESK. CDR3 sequence: CASSRHQRGYEQYF. The CDR3 nucleotides are TGTGCCAGCAGCCGTCATCAGAGGGGGTACGAGCAGTACTTC. The full variable domain, rest sourced from reference TRBV14 and TRBJ2-7, is EAGVTQFPSHSVIEKGQTVTLRCDPISGHDNLYWYRRVMGKEIKFLLHFVKESKQDESGMPNNRFLAERTGGTYSTLKVQPAELEDSGVYFCASSRHQRGYEQYFGPGTRLTVT.

The CDR3 coding sequence is TGTGCCAGCACCCCGACAGCGAATATGGGTGAAGCTTTCTTT. Encoded protein: CASTPTANMGEAFF. This rearrangement joins TRBV6-5 to TRBJ1-1, with D maybe TRBD1 (5 bases). Between the trimmed V and J ends, which lost 7 bases and 7 bases, there was a span of 19 bases. The CDR3 has 14 residues. Germline lookup yields CDR1 MNHEY and CDR2 SVGAGI.

This clone was seen only a few times. V usage is TRBV6-5 and J usage is TRBJ2-3; TRBD1 aligns across 7 bases. Germline V gives CDR1 MNHEY, CDR2 SVGAGI. The CDR3 covers 15 residues. V lost 8 bases and J lost 0; bases outside the gene matches: 8. CDR3 sequence (DNA): TGTGCCAGCGGGAAACGACAGGGAAGCACAGATACGCAGTATTTT. Translated: CASGKRQGSTDTQYF.

V usage is TRBV28 and J usage is TRBJ2-1; D is possibly TRBD1 (6 bases). This CDR3 is built from 14 residues. V dropped 3 bases and J dropped 5 bases, with 11 bases sitting between them. Germline V gives CDR1 MDHEN, CDR2 SYDVKM. The CDR3 region has the DNA TGTGCCAGCAGTTTGCCCGGGACAAACAATGAGCAGTTCTTC. It codes for CASSLPGTNNEQFF.

This sequence joins TRBV7-2 and TRBJ2-3; 10 bases match TRBD1. Unmatched junction bases numbered 5, after V lost 5 bases and J lost 0 bases. Germline V gives CDR1 SGHTA, CDR2 FQGNSA. This CDR3 is 16 amino acids long. The CDR3 region is CASSPDRGTSTDTQYF. DNA of the CDR3: TGTGCCAGCAGCCCGGACAGGGGGACAAGCACAGATACGCAGTATTTT.